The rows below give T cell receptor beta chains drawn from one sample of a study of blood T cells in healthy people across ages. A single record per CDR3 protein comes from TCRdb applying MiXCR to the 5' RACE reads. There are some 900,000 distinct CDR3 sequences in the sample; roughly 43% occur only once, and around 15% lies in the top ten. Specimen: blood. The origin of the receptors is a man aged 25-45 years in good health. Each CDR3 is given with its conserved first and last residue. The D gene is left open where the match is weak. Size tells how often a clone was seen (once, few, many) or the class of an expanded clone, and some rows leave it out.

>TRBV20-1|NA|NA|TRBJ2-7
CSARDYYEQYF
TGCAGTGCTAGAGATTACTACGAGCAGTACTTC
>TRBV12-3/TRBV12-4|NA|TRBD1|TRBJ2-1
CASSLAGHRGHNEQFF
TGTGCCAGCAGTTTAGCGGGGCACAGGGGCCACAATGAGCAGTTCTTC
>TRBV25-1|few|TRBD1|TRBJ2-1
CASSEGQLPYNEQFF
TGTGCCAGCAGTGAGGGACAGCTGCCTTACAATGAGCAGTTCTTC
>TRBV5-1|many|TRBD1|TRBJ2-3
CASSLVPRQGTDTQYF
TGCGCCAGCAGCTTGGTTCCTCGACAGGGGACAGATACGCAGTATTTT
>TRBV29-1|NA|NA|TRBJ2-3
CSVVLAAADTQYF
TGCAGCGTTGTACTGGCGGCGGCAGATACGCAGTATTTT
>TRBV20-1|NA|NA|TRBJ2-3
CSLGTSTDTQYF
TGCAGTCTTGGGACTAGCACAGATACGCAGTATTTT
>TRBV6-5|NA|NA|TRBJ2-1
CASSYTKYNEQFF
TGTGCCAGCAGTTACACCAAATACAATGAGCAGTTCTTC
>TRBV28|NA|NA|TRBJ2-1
CASSFFMVGEQFF
TGTGCCAGCAGTTTCTTCATGGTGGGGGAGCAGTTCTTC
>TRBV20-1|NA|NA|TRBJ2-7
CSADSNAHYEQYF
TGCAGTGCCGATTCAAATGCGCACTACGAGCAGTACTTC
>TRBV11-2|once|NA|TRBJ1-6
CASSERELNSPLHF
TGTGCCAGCAGCGAAAGGGAGTTAAATTCACCCCTCCACTTT
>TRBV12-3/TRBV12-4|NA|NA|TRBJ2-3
CASSLLFEWEKQDTQYF
TGTGCCAGCAGTTTATTGTTCGAGTGGGAGAAACAAGATACGCAGTATTTT
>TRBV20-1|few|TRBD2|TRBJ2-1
CSASSSGGALGNEQFF
TGCAGTGCTAGTTCTAGCGGGGGGGCACTAGGCAATGAGCAGTTCTTC
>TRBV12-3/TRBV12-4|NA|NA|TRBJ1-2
CASTQWPVNYGYTF
TGTGCCAGCACACAATGGCCAGTAAACTATGGCTACACCTTC
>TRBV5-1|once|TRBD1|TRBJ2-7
CASTWRDRDGYEQYF
TGCGCCAGCACCTGGCGTGACAGGGACGGCTACGAGCAGTACTTC
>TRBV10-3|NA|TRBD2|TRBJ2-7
CAIRGASGASYEQYF
TGTGCCATCAGGGGCGCTAGCGGGGCCTCCTACGAGCAGTACTTC
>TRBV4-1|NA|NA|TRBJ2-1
CASSMDSYEQFF
TGCGCCAGCAGCATGGACAGCTACGAGCAGTTCTTC
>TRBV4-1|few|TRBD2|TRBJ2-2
CASSNGLAGVWELFF
TGCGCCAGCAGCAATGGACTAGCGGGGGTATGGGAGCTGTTTTTT
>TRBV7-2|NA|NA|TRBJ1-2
CASSAGSPIGYTF
TGTGCCAGCAGCGCAGGATCTCCCATTGGCTACACCTTC
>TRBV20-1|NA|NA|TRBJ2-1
CSARGGKPDYNEQFF
TGCAGTGCTAGAGGTGGGAAGCCTGACTACAATGAGCAGTTCTTC
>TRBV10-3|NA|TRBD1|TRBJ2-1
CAIREGQGTYNEQFF
TGTGCCATCAGGGAGGGACAGGGTACCTACAATGAGCAGTTCTTC
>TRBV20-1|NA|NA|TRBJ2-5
CSTLGRQETQYF
TGCAGTACCCTAGGTCGCCAAGAGACCCAGTACTTC
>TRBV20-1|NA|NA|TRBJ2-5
CSARGGIAGLETQYF
TGCAGTGCTAGAGGGGGGATCGCGGGTTTGGAGACCCAGTACTTC
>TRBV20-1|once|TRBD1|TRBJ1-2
CSAADRDLANYGYTF
TGCAGTGCCGCTGACAGGGACTTAGCTAACTATGGCTACACCTTC
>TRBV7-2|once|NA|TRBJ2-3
CASSLSGGGASDTQYF
TGTGCCAGCAGCTTATCCGGCGGGGGCGCATCAGATACGCAGTATTTT
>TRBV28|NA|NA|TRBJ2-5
CASRTTRQTQETQYF
TGTGCCAGCAGGACAACTCGACAGACGCAAGAGACCCAGTACTTC
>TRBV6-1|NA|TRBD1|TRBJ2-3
CASRRTGGNTDTQYF
TGTGCCAGCAGAAGAACAGGGGGCAACACAGATACGCAGTATTTT
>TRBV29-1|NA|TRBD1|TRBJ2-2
CSVVGTGGSSGELFF
TGCAGCGTGGTCGGGACAGGGGGTTCGTCCGGGGAGCTGTTTTTT
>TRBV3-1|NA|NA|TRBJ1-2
CASSQERGGYTF
TGTGCCAGCAGCCAAGAGCGGGGGGGCTACACCTTC
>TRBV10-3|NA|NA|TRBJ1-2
CAISYREQDGYTF
TGTGCCATCAGCTACAGGGAACAAGATGGCTACACCTTC
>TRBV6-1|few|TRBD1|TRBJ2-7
CASKDRELSYEQYF
TGTGCCAGCAAGGACAGGGAGCTCTCCTACGAGCAGTACTTC
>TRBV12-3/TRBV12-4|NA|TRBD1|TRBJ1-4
CASSPGGDALFF
TGTGCCAGCAGTCCAGGGGGTGACGCACTGTTTTTT
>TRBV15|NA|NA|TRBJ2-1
CATSRDPRGSYNEQFF
TGTGCCACCAGCAGAGATCCCCGGGGTTCCTACAATGAGCAGTTCTTC
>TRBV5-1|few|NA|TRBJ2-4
CASSFQGGGNIQYF
TGCGCCAGCAGCTTTCAGGGGGGTGGAAACATTCAGTACTTC
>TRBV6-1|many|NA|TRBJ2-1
CASLMGGRNEQFF
TGTGCCAGCCTAATGGGGGGGCGAAATGAGCAGTTCTTC
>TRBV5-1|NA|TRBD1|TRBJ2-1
CASSDRDRAHNEQFF
TGCGCCAGCAGCGACCGGGACAGGGCCCACAATGAGCAGTTCTTC
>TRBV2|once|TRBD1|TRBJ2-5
CASSRGSVKETQYF
TGTGCCAGCAGCAGGGGGTCAGTTAAGGAGACCCAGTACTTC
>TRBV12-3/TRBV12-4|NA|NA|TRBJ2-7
CASSHDSSYEQYF
TGTGCCAGCAGCCATGACAGCTCCTACGAGCAGTACTTC
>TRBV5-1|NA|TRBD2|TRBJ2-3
CASSLVGGGYTDTQYF
TGCGCCAGCAGCTTAGTTGGCGGGGGGTACACAGATACGCAGTATTTT
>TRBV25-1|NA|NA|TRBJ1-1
CASSENVAGWRAFF
TGTGCCAGCAGTGAAAACGTTGCAGGGTGGAGGGCTTTCTTT
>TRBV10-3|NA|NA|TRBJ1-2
CAIRMGQGYTF
TGTGCCATCAGGATGGGCCAAGGCTACACCTTC
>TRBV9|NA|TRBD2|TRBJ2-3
CASSVESALGRGGTYTQYF
TGTGCCAGCAGCGTAGAATCGGCATTGGGGCGGGGGGGCACATATACGCAGTATTTT
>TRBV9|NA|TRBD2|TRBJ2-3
CASSVGRADTQYF
TGCGCCAGCAGCGTGGGGAGGGCAGATACGCAGTATTTT